Listed here are 9 T cell receptor beta chains from one sample, sequenced in a study of blood T cells in healthy people across ages. It was with a sample-barcoded 5' primer and a J-beta primer mix that a second PCR of roughly 7 to 12 cycles was run. TCRdb ran MiXCR on the 5' RACE reads and lists one entry per CDR3 protein. The table records some 700,000 distinct CDR3 sequences, roughly 47% of them present only once. The sample taken for sequencing was blood. These receptors were obtained from a woman between 55 and 75 years old in good health.

As to this clonotype: This may come from a read error, since a much larger clone is one base off. The gene calls are TRBV6-5 and TRBJ2-3; D not certain. The CDR3 spans 12 residues. In germline, CDR1 is MNHEY, CDR2 SVGAGI. Trimming left V 2 bases short and J 6 bases short, with 6 bases between. CDR3 loop: CASSYMGDTQYF. The CDR3 DNA follows: TGTGCCAGCAGTTACATGGGGGATACGCAGTATTTT.

In regard to this clonotype: The junction shows a germline mismatch at one end, possibly a read error. V is TRBV5-1 and J is TRBJ2-4; 8 nucleotides agree with TRBD1. The tail of the sequence fits TRBJ2-5 better, so the J call may be wrong. This CDR3 has 16 amino acids. CDR1 is SGHRS and CDR2 is YFSETQ in the germline V gene. The CDR3 is CAGSSAEQGVGETQYF. The CDR3 nucleotides read TGCGCCGGCAGCTCGGCTGAACAGGGGGTTGGAGAGACCCAGTACTTC.

V and J are TRBV3-1 and TRBJ1-5, with D perhaps TRBD1 (5 bases). V dropped 0 bases and J dropped 9 bases, with 15 bases sitting between them. The germline CDR1 and CDR2 sequences are LGHDT and YNNKEL (reference sequence). This CDR3 has 15 residues. The CDR3 sequence: CASSQEGSGGGPQHF. In DNA form, the CDR3 reads TGTGCCAGCAGCCAAGAGGGCTCCGGGGGGGGGCCCCAGCATTTT. Variable domain in full (rest from reference TRBV3-1 and TRBJ1-5): DTAVSQTPKYLVTQMGNDKSIKCEQNLGHDTMYWYKQDSKKFLKIMFSYNNKELIINETVPNRFSPKSPDKAHLNLHINSLELGDSAVYFCASSQEGSGGGPQHFGDGTRLSIL.

This chain connects TRBV27 to TRBJ2-5, with TRBD2 matching 7 bases. The DNA end favors TRBJ2-7, so the J call may be wrong. Germline values: CDR1 MNHEY, CDR2 SMNVEV (reference sequence). This CDR3 is built from 15 residues. The CDR3 DNA is TGTGCCAGCAGTTTATCGGCTAGCGGTTGGAACGAGCAGTACTTC. Encoded protein: CASSLSASGWNEQYF.

This clonotype occurred many times. The chain combines TRBV10-3 with TRBJ1-2; D might be TRBD1 (6 bases). There are 14 residues in the CDR3. The V gene's germline CDR1 is ENHRY and CDR2 SYGVKD. Trimming removed 3 bases at V and 4 bases at J, with 12 bases between. The CDR3 protein is CAISDSGTLYGYTF. The CDR3 region has the DNA TGTGCCATCAGTGACTCCGGGACACTCTATGGCTACACCTTC.

This clonotype has at least ten counts. The J gene is TRBJ2-7, the V gene TRBV20-1; D gene unclear. The CDR3 loop spans 12 amino acids. V was clipped by 0 bases and J by 3 bases, with 6 bases between them. Germline V gives CDR1 DFQATT, CDR2 SNEGSKA (reference sequence). The CDR3 here is CSAREVFYEQYF. As DNA, the CDR3 is TGCAGTGCTAGAGAGGTCTTCTACGAGCAGTACTTC.

V and J are TRBV7-3 and TRBJ1-1, with D unclear. Trimming cost V 0 bases and J 6 bases, with 8 bases left between them. This CDR3 has 13 amino acids. Germline V lookup: CDR1 SGHTA, CDR2 FQGTGA. DNA of the CDR3: TGTGCCAGCAGCTTAACGAACGACGCTGAAGCTTTCTTT. It specifies CASSLTNDAEAFF.

The J gene is TRBJ2-7, the V gene TRBV20-1; no clear D. Germline assignment: CDR1 DFQATT and CDR2 SNEGSKA (reference sequence). The CDR3 totals 13 residues. Trimming took 1 base from V and 1 from J, leaving 8 bases between them. The CDR3 coding sequence is TGCAGTGCTAGAGTACGACCGTCCTACGAGCAGTACTTC. It specifies CSARVRPSYEQYF.

In its sample, this clonotype was seen a few times. The CDR3 nucleotides read TGTGCCAGCAGTTTGACCACTGAAGCTTTCTTT. Translating gives CASSLTTEAFF. The chain employs TRBV12-3 or TRBV12-4 and TRBJ1-1; D gene unclear. The CDR3 consists of 11 residues. V dropped 3 bases and J dropped 4 bases, with 3 bases sitting between them.